These T cell receptor beta chains were read from a single sample in a study of T cells in localized non-small cell lung cancer. The data were produced by immunoSEQ multiplex PCR, yet TCRdb's version contains in-frame clones alone and is incomplete. In the table there are around 50,000 clones, 86% of which are singletons. Sequenced material: peripheral blood, taken before any cancer treatment. Receptors were obtained from a male donor aged 60 or over with stage III squamous cell lung carcinoma. CDR3s include the opening cysteine and the closing phenylalanine or tryptophan. The D gene is left open where the match is weak. Where a row states a size, it is once, few, many or the class of an expanded clone; other rows omit it.

D,size,J,V,DNA,CDR3
TRBD1,.,TRBJ2-5,TRBV15,TGTGCCACCAGCACCAAGGGGGCCTTTTGGGGAGAGACCCAGTACTTC,CATSTKGAFWGETQYF
TRBD1,once,TRBJ2-3,TRBV5-1,TGCGCCAGCAGCCCCGCCGGGACAGGGGGCGGCCCTGGCACAGATACGCAGTATTTT,CASSPAGTGGGPGTDTQYF
.,.,TRBJ1-1,TRBV5-4,TGTGCCAGCAGCTTATTCAGCATGAACACTGAAGCTTTCTTT,CASSLFSMNTEAFF
.,.,TRBJ2-3,TRBV5-1,TGCGCCAGCAGCCCCCAGACAGATACGCAGTATTTT,CASSPQTDTQYF
TRBD2,.,TRBJ2-5,TRBV7-3,TGTGCCAGCAGCCCTGGGACTAGCGGGGGGGTTGAGACCCAGTACTTC,CASSPGTSGGVETQYF
TRBD2,.,TRBJ2-1,TRBV5-1,TGCGCCAGCAGCTTGGTCATTGCTAGCGGGAGGGGAGATGAGCAGTTCTTC,CASSLVIASGRGDEQFF
.,.,TRBJ1-5,TRBV7-9,TGTGCCAGCAGCTTAGACAGGGCGGAGCCCCAGCATTTT,CASSLDRAEPQHF
.,.,TRBJ2-2,TRBV7-3,TGTGCCAGCAGCTTAACCAGGTCGAACACCGGGGAGCTGTTTTTT,CASSLTRSNTGELFF
.,.,TRBJ2-3,TRBV10-1,TGCGCCAGCAGAACTAGGACGCAGGAGAGCACAGATACGCAGTATTTT,CASRTRTQESTDTQYF
.,.,TRBJ2-7,TRBV6-5,TGTGCCAGCAGGATATTCGGAGGCAGCTACGAGCAGTACTTC,CASRIFGGSYEQYF
.,once,TRBJ2-5,TRBV5-1,TGCGCCAGCAGCTTGGAGGGTCGGGGATCCCAAGAGACCCAGTACTTC,CASSLEGRGSQETQYF
.,.,TRBJ1-2,TRBV4-2,TGTGCCAGCAGCCTCCCTATCCGGCCTAACTATGGCTACACCTTC,CASSLPIRPNYGYTF
TRBD2,.,TRBJ2-5,TRBV28,TGTGCCAGCAGTTTCCCTAGACTAGCGGGGGGACTACCAGGAGAGACCCAGTACTTC,CASSFPRLAGGLPGETQYF
TRBD1,.,TRBJ1-1,TRBV5-1,TGCGCCAGCAGCTTGCAGGGACAGGGATTGAACACTGAAGCTTTCTTT,CASSLQGQGLNTEAFF
TRBD1,few,TRBJ1-1,TRBV29-1,TGCAGCGCAACAGGGGGCAACCCCGGCGAGGAAGCTTTCTTT,CSATGGNPGEEAFF
TRBD2,.,TRBJ2-7,TRBV27,TGTGCCAGCAGTATTATGTGGACTAGCGGGAGGGCCGAGGAGCAGTACTTC,CASSIMWTSGRAEEQYF
TRBD1,once,TRBJ2-1,TRBV7-3,TGTGCCAGCAGCCCGGGACAGCCCAGCAATGAGCAGTTCTTC,CASSPGQPSNEQFF
TRBD2,.,TRBJ2-7,TRBV19,TGTGCCAGTAGTATAAGGGGACTAGCGAACTACGAGCAGTACTTC,CASSIRGLANYEQYF
TRBD2,once,TRBJ2-5,TRBV7-3,TGTGCCAGCAGTTCCGGGGGGGCCTTGGAGACCCAGTACTTC,CASSSGGALETQYF
.,.,TRBJ1-4,TRBV30,TGTGCCTGGAGTGTAGGTGTGAGGCTGGATGAGGAAAAACTGTTTTTT,CAWSVGVRLDEEKLFF
TRBD1,few,TRBJ1-1,TRBV30,TGTGCCTGGAGTGTTCCAGGGGGCTGGACTGAAGCTTTCTTT,CAWSVPGGWTEAFF
.,.,TRBJ2-3,TRBV30,TGTGCCTGGAGTGTTGCCCCGGGCGCGGGCGATACGCAGTATTTT,CAWSVAPGAGDTQYF
TRBD2,.,TRBJ2-3,TRBV11-2,TGTGCCAGCAGCCTGGGGGGGACAGATACGCAGTATTTT,CASSLGGTDTQYF
TRBD1,once,TRBJ1-2,TRBV6-5,TGTGCCAGCAGTGCCGGGACAGGGCTGGGCTACACCTTC,CASSAGTGLGYTF
.,.,TRBJ2-3,TRBV27,TGTGCCAGCAGTTACCGACTAAGCACAGATACGCAGTATTTT,CASSYRLSTDTQYF
.,.,TRBJ2-2,TRBV6-1,TGTGCCAGCATTTACGGGAGCCAGGTCGGGGAGCTGTTTTTT,CASIYGSQVGELFF
TRBD1,.,TRBJ2-7,TRBV19,TGTGCCAGTAGTCCCGGGACAGTCTGGGAGCAGTACTTC,CASSPGTVWEQYF
.,.,TRBJ1-2,TRBV7-2,TGTGCCAGCAGCTTAGACACGGGCTATCACTATGGCTACACCTTC,CASSLDTGYHYGYTF
.,.,TRBJ2-7,TRBV10-3,TGTGCCATCAGTGAAAAGTACGAGCAGTACTTC,CAISEKYEQYF
.,.,TRBJ2-3,TRBV5-1,TGCGCCAGCAGCTTGGAACAGTTAGATACGCAGTATTTT,CASSLEQLDTQYF
.,.,TRBJ2-7,TRBV2,TGTGCCAGCAGTGTCGGGGGGCAGGGGAAGTACGAGCAGTACTTC,CASSVGGQGKYEQYF
TRBD1,.,TRBJ2-3,TRBV7-3,TGTGCCAGCAGCTTGGGGACAGGGGACACAGATACGCAGTATTTT,CASSLGTGDTDTQYF